This entry lists 11 T cell receptor beta chains sequenced from one sample in a study of radiotherapy plus CTLA-4 blockade in lung cancer. Sequencing used immunoSEQ multiplex PCR; TCRdb keeps in-frame clones, though not all of them. Altogether about 98,000 clones are present, 88% being singletons, with the ten largest covering 4% to 6%. Sequencing was performed on peripheral blood, taken from a patient treated with radiotherapy plus ipilimumab. The receptors come from a human donor with non-small cell lung cancer that progressed on radiotherapy plus ipilimumab.

The rearrangement joins TRBV18 to TRBJ2-1, with 9 positions matching TRBD2. The ends lost 4 bases at V and 3 bases at J; junction bases unmatched: 10. In germline, CDR1 is KGHSH, CDR2 LQKENI. The length of the CDR3 is 17 residues. DNA for the CDR3: TGTGCCAGCTCACGGAGTAGCGGGAGTCTAGACTACAATGAGCAGTTCTTC. It yields the protein CASSRSSGSLDYNEQFF.

Points on this clone: Other DNA variants within this sample encode the same CDR3. The rearrangement links TRBV7-2 to TRBJ2-7; D is unclear. The germline gives CDR1 SGHTA, CDR2 FQGNSA. The CDR3 spans 11 residues. Trimming took 5 bases from V and 5 from J, leaving 7 bases between them. The CDR3 sequence: CASSPIHEQYF. The CDR3 DNA is TGTGCCAGCAGCCCGATTCACGAGCAGTACTTC.

The genes are TRBV13 and TRBJ2-3, with D perhaps TRBD2 (6 bases). This CDR3 region has 17 residues. Looked up from germline, CDR1 is PRHDT and CDR2 is FYEKMQ (reference sequence). V gave up 4 bases and J gave up 6 bases, with 23 bases separating them. The CDR3 coding sequence is TGTGCCAGCAGCTCTAGCGCGCGTACCCAAAGTTCGGATACGCAGTATTTT. Translation gives CASSSSARTQSSDTQYF.

The rearrangement links TRBV5-1 to TRBJ1-3; D might be TRBD1 (5 bases). The CDR3 is 15 amino acids. Germline V CDR1 and CDR2: SGHRS, YFSETQ. The V end was cut by 0 bases, the J end by 7 bases, with 14 bases between. CDR3 DNA: TGCGCCAGCAGCTTGGAGGGCTGGGGGATGAACACCATATATTTT. It yields the protein CASSLEGWGMNTIYF.

V usage is TRBV15 and J usage is TRBJ2-7; D assignment may be TRBD1 or TRBD2 (5 bases each). The length of the CDR3 is 15 residues. CDR1 is LNHNV and CDR2 is YYDKDF in the germline V gene (reference sequence). V shed 0 bases and J shed 5 bases, with 14 bases lying between them. The CDR3 sequence is CATSRDRGVRNEQYF. The CDR3 DNA reads as TGTGCCACCAGCAGAGATCGGGGCGTTAGGAACGAGCAGTACTTC.

This clone was observed once. This rearrangement joins TRBV2 to TRBJ1-5, with D possibly TRBD1 on 5 matching bases. Germline loops: CDR1 SNHLY, CDR2 FYNNEI. Trimming left V 6 bases short and J 6 bases short, with 15 bases between. There are 14 residues in the CDR3. CDR3 sequence: CASRSQTARQPQHF. The CDR3 DNA reads TGTGCCAGCAGGAGCCAGACAGCTCGTCAGCCCCAGCATTTT.

The V call is TRBV18, the J call TRBJ2-1; D uncertain. V was cut by 0 bases and J by 8 bases, with 8 bases left in between. CDR3 length: 13 residues. Germline values: CDR1 KGHSH, CDR2 LQKENI. The chain's CDR3 is CASSPPIEDEQFF. For the CDR3, the DNA is TGTGCCAGCTCACCACCGATTGAGGATGAGCAGTTCTTC. Full variable domain (missing parts from reference TRBV18 and TRBJ2-1): NAGVMQNPRHLVRRRGQEARLRCSPMKGHSHVYWYRQLPEEGLKFMVYLQKENIIDESGMPKERFSAEFPKEGPSILRIQQVVRGDSAAYFCASSPPIEDEQFFGPGTRLTVL.

V and J are TRBV5-1 and TRBJ2-5; D is unresolved. With 2 bases removed from V and 1 base from J, the gap between germline ends came to 9 bases. Germline CDR1 SGHRS, CDR2 YFSETQ. The CDR3 sequence is 14 residues long. CDR3 amino acids: CASSFRSLQETQYF. CDR3 sequence (DNA): TGCGCCAGCAGCTTTCGTTCGCTCCAAGAGACCCAGTACTTC.

The chain combines TRBV5-6 with TRBJ2-1; D unclear. Trimming removed 3 bases at V and 5 bases at J, with 9 bases between. The CDR3 sequence is 13 residues long. Germline CDR1 is SGHDT and CDR2 is YYEEEE. The CDR3 loop reads CASSSYGNNEQFF. In DNA form, the CDR3 reads TGTGCCAGCAGCTCCTATGGGAACAATGAGCAGTTCTTC.

This clone was counted only a few times. The V call is TRBV12-5, the J call TRBJ2-1; no clear D gene. Germline V CDR1 and CDR2: LGHNT, FRNRAP. This CDR3 has 12 amino acids. V was cut by 6 bases and J by 10 bases, with 13 bases left in between. The CDR3 reads CASGGPFGEQFF. CDR3 coding DNA: TGTGCTAGTGGCGGGCCCTTCGGAGAGCAGTTCTTC.

Only one count was recorded for this clone. V gene TRBV6-5 combines with J gene TRBJ1-1; D is unclear. The CDR3 totals 14 residues. The V end was cut by 9 bases, the J end by 1 base, with 15 bases between. Germline V gives CDR1 MNHEY, CDR2 SVGAGI. The CDR3 loop is CASRRQPRNTEAFF. As DNA, the CDR3 is TGTGCCAGTCGTCGGCAGCCCAGGAACACTGAAGCTTTCTTT.